These 15 T cell receptor delta chains were sequenced from one sample in a study of gamma-delta T cells after stem cell transplantation. TCRdb re-called clones from the RT-PCR reads via CATT. Here the sample spans more than 4,500 delta-chain clones, just over 9.5% being singletons. The specimen sequenced was gamma-delta T cells. These receptors were collected from a human donor. It is not recorded whose cells these are; they may come from a transplant donor.

This clone is termed medium-sized. The same CDR3 is also encoded by other DNA sequences in this sample. The chain couples TRDV2 to TRDJ1; 8 bases fit TRDD3. CDR1 is GEAIGNYY and CDR2 is EKD in the germline V gene. J was trimmed by 0 bases and V by 3 bases; bases with no gene match: 5. The CDR3 is 15 residues long. The CDR3 region is CACDPLGDYTDKLIF. The CDR3, as DNA: TGTGCCTGTGACCCCCTGGGGGACTACACCGATAAACTCATCTTT.

In this sample, this clone is medium-sized. The genes are TRDV1 and TRDJ1; 11 positions agree with TRDD3. The CDR3 contains 17 residues. The germline V gene encodes CDR1 TSWWSYY and CDR2 QGS. V shed 5 bases, J shed 1 base, and the junction held 9 bases outside the gene matches. CDR3 loop: CALGNHGGYGGTDKLIF. The DNA for the CDR3 is TGTGCTCTTGGGAACCATGGGGGATACGGCGGCACCGATAAACTCATCTTT.

In regard to this clone: TCRdb attributes to this sequence the protein of a much larger clone, which differs from the DNA translation at residue 8; a read error is likely, and the protein displayed is translated from the DNA. The CDR3 protein is CACDPIPVEGLKLIF. For the CDR3, the DNA is TGTGCCTGTGATCCTATCCCGGTGGAGGGACTTAAACTCATCTTT. The rearrangement joins TRDV2 to TRDJ1; the D gene is possibly TRDD2 (5 bases). Germline V lookup: CDR1 GEAIGNYY, CDR2 EKD. V lost 4 bases and J 7 bases, leaving 21 bases between the germline ends. This CDR3 comprises 15 residues.

The chain is built from TRDV2 and TRDJ1; no clear D. The germline CDR1 and CDR2 sequences are GEAIGNYY and EKD. V lost 0 bases and J 4 bases, leaving 17 bases between the germline ends. The CDR3 totals 16 residues. CDR3 loop: CACDTVTPHVGDKLIF. CDR3 bases: TGTGCCTGTGACACCGTAACCCCCCACGTTGGCGATAAACTCATCTTT.

The chain employs TRDV2 and TRDJ2, with 10 positions matching TRDD3. The J segment lost 5 bases and the V segment lost 3 bases, leaving 2 bases of the junction unmatched. The CDR3 totals 14 residues. Germline assignment: CDR1 GEAIGNYY and CDR2 EKD. CDR3 nucleotides: TGTGCCTGTGACGTACTGGGGGATACAGCACAACTCTTCTTT. Encoded protein: CACDVLGDTAQLFF.

As concerns this clone: The translated DNA and TCRdb's protein are not identical at residue 12; the protein here was translated from the DNA. This chain connects TRDV2 to TRDJ1; D not certain. Germline CDR1 reads GEAIGNYY; CDR2 reads EKD. The CDR3 contains 16 residues. CDR3 coding DNA: TGTGCCTGTGACGCGGCCTGGCAAGAGAGGACCGGTAAACTCATCTTT. Protein: CACDAAWQERTGKLIF.

The chain employs TRDV2 and TRDJ1; TRDD3 matches 10 bases. This CDR3 spans 15 amino acids. Germline V gives CDR1 GEAIGNYY, CDR2 EKD. After removal of 5 bases from V and 7 bases from J, the junction contained 12 bases not matched to a gene. In DNA, the CDR3 is TGTGCCTGTGGCCCCCTGGGGGATAAAAACGGTAAACTCATCTTT. It translates to CACGPLGDKNGKLIF.

The chain combines TRDV2 with TRDJ1, with 7 bases matching TRDD3. Looked up from germline, CDR1 is GEAIGNYY and CDR2 is EKD. V shed 3 bases, J shed 0 bases, and the junction held 9 bases outside the gene matches. The CDR3 is 16 residues long. In DNA form, the CDR3 reads TGTGCCTGTGACCGGCTGGGGGCCATGTACACCGATAAACTCATCTTT. The encoded protein is CACDRLGAMYTDKLIF.

A word on this clone: A clone one base away is much larger, so this may be a read error. In the same sample, other DNA sequences code for this CDR3. V is TRDV2 and J is TRDJ1; 12 nucleotides match TRDD3. The germline V gene has CDR1 GEAIGNYY and CDR2 EKD. This CDR3 contains 17 residues. The CDR3 DNA reads TGCGCCTGTGACAACCTGGGGGATACGAGGGACACCGATAAACTCATCTTT. Translated, it gives CACDNLGDTRDTDKLIF.

A word on this clone: In the same sample, other DNA sequences code for this CDR3. The gene calls are TRDV2 and TRDJ1; 12 bases match TRDD3. The germline gives CDR1 GEAIGNYY, CDR2 EKD. V gave up 0 bases and J gave up 3 bases; unmatched junction bases: 19. This CDR3 spans 21 amino acids. CDR3 bases: TGTGCCTGTGACACCCTGCTGGGGGATACGAGCCGCGAACCCATCCCCGATAAACTCATCTTT. Encoded protein: CACDTLLGDTSREPIPDKLIF.

As for this clone: A single base separates this from a much larger clone, so it may be a read error. The chain has TRDV2 and TRDJ2, with D possibly TRDD3 on 6 matching bases. The CDR3 spans 18 residues. CDR1 and CDR2 from the germline V gene are GEAIGNYY and EKD. With 0 bases removed from V and 4 bases from J, the gap between germline ends came to 20 bases. The CDR3 sequence: CACDTVHPGGEQTAQLFF. The CDR3 nucleotides read TGTGCCTGTGACACCGTACATCCGGGGGGAGAACAGACAGCACAACTCTTCTTT.

The V and J genes are TRDV2 and TRDJ1, with 8 bases that match TRDD3. V lost 0 bases to trimming and J lost 3 bases; unmatched junction nucleotides: 8. Germline CDR1 and CDR2: GEAIGNYY and EKD. The CDR3 contains 16 residues. The CDR3 bases are TGTGCCTGTGACACCGTTGGGGGATCCGCTCCCGATAAACTCATCTTT. Translated, it gives CACDTVGGSAPDKLIF.

This clone was counted between two and nine times. This chain links TRDV2 with TRDJ1; the D gene is possibly TRDD3 (6 bases). With 3 bases removed from V and 5 bases from J, the gap between germline ends came to 18 bases. This CDR3 is 15 amino acids long. Germline V gene sequence: CDR1 GEAIGNYY, CDR2 EKD. The CDR3 DNA reads TGTGCCTGTGACTCCTGGGGTCAACACCTAGATAAACTCATCTTT. Translation gives CACDSWGQHLDKLIF.

This clone turned up a few times. A much larger clone differs from this one at a single base, so this may be a read error. This rearrangement joins TRDV2 to TRDJ1, with TRDD3 matching 7 bases. Losses at the gene ends were 0 bases for V and 0 bases for J; bases not matched to a gene: 15. This CDR3 has 19 residues. Looked up from germline, CDR1 is GEAIGNYY and CDR2 is EKD. CDR3 residues: CACDTIIVAGGLNTDKLIF. The CDR3 region has the DNA TGTGCCTGTGACACCATCATCGTGGCTGGGGGCCTGAACACCGATAAACTCATCTTT.

This clone was picked up a small number of times. A far bigger clonotype differs at one base, so this is likely a read error. This sequence joins TRDV2 and TRDJ1; TRDD3 aligns across 10 bases. Germline lookup yields CDR1 GEAIGNYY and CDR2 EKD. CDR3 length: 19 amino acids. CDR3 loop: CACDTVRTGGSRYTDKPIF. CDR3 nucleotide sequence: TGTGCCTGTGACACCGTTCGTACTGGGGGATCTAGGTACACCGATAAACCCATCTTT.